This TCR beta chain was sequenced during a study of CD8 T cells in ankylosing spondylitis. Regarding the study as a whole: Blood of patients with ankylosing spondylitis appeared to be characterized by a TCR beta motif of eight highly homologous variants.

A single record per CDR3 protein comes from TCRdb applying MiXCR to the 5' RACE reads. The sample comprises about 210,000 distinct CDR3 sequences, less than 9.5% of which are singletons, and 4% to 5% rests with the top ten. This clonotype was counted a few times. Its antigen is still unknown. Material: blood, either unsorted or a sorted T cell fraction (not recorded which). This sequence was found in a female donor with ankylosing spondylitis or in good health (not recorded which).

The CDR3 loop is CAWSKGGTYEQYF. CDR3 DNA: TGTGCCTGGAGCAAGGGAGGAACCTACGAGCAGTACTTC. The chain carries TRBV30 and TRBJ2-7, with a possible D match to TRBD2 (6 bases). The CDR3 has 13 amino acids. The germline CDR1 and CDR2 sequences are GTSNPN and SVGIG (reference sequence). V lost 3 bases and J lost 2, with 11 bases in between.